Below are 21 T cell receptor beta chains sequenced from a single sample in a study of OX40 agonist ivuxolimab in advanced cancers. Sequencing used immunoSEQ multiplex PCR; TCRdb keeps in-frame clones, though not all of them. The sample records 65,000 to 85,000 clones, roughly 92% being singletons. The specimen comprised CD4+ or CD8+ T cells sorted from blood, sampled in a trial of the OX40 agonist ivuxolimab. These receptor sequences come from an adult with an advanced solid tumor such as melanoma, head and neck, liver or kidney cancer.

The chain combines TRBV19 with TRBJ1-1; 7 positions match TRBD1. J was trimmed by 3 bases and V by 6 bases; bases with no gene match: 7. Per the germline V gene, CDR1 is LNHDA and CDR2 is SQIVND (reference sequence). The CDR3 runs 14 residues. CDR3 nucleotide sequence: TGTGCCAGTAGATCCCACAGGGGTTACACTGAAGCTTTCTTT. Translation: CASRSHRGYTEAFF.

The CDR3 loop is CASGLSGELFF. DNA for the CDR3: TGTGCTAGTGGTTTGTCCGGGGAGCTGTTTTTT. The chain uses TRBV12-5 and TRBJ2-2; D gene ambiguous. V was cut by 2 bases and J by 6 bases, with 1 base left in between. From germline, CDR1 is LGHNT and CDR2 FRNRAP. This CDR3 contains 11 residues. Supplemented by reference TRBV12-5 and TRBJ2-2, the full variable domain reads DARVTQTPRHKVTEMGQEVTMRCQPILGHNTVFWYRQTMMQGLELLAYFRNRAPLDDSGMPKDRFSAEMPDATLATLKIQPSEPRDSAVYFCASGLSGELFFGEGSRLTVL.

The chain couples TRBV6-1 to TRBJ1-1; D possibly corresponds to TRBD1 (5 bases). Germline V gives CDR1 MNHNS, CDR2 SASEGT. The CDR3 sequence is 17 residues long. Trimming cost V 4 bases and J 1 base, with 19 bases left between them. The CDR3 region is CASSVGRLGRENTEAFF. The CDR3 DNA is TGTGCCAGCAGTGTAGGGCGGTTGGGCAGGGAGAACACTGAAGCTTTCTTT.

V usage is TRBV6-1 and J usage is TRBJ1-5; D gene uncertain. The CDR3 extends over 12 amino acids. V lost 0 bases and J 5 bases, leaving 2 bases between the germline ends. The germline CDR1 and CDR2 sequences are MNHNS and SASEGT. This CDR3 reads CASSEAHQPQHF. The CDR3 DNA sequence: TGTGCCAGCAGTGAAGCGCATCAGCCCCAGCATTTT.

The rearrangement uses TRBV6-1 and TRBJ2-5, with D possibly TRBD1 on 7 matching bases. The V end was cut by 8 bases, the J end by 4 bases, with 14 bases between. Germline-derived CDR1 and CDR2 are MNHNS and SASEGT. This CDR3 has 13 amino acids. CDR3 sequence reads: CASDRAGRETQYF. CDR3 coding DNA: TGTGCCAGCGACAGGGCGGGGCGAGAGACCCAGTACTTC.

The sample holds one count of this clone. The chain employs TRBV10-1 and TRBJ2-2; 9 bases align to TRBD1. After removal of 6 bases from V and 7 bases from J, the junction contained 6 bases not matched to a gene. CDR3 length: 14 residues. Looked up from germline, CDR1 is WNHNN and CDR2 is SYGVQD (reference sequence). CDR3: CASRADRGVGELFF. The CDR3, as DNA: TGCGCCAGCAGGGCGGACAGGGGAGTCGGGGAGCTGTTTTTT.

CDR3 loop: CASSGGLAGSYNEQFF. The CDR3 region has the DNA TGCGCCAGCAGCGGAGGACTAGCAGGCTCCTACAATGAGCAGTTCTTC. This chain links TRBV5-1 with TRBJ2-1, with 8 bases identical to TRBD2. This CDR3 contains 16 residues. The germline V gene encodes CDR1 SGHRS and CDR2 YFSETQ. The V gene end was trimmed by 4 bases and the J gene end by 0 bases; junction bases not matched to a gene: 6.

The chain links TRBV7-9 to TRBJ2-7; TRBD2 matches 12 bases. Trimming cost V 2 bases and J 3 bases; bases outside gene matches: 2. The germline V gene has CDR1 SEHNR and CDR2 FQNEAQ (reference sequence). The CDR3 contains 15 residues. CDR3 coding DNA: TGTGCCAGCAGCTTACCGGGACTAGCGGGCTACGAGCAGTACTTC. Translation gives CASSLPGLAGYEQYF.

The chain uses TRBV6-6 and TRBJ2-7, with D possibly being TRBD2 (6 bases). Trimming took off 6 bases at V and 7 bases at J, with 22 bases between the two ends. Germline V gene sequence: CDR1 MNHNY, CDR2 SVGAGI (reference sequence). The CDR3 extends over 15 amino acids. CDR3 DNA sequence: TGTGCCAGCAGCGTTGGGGACTTAGCTCGGTATGAGCAGTACTTC. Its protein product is CASSVGDLARYEQYF.

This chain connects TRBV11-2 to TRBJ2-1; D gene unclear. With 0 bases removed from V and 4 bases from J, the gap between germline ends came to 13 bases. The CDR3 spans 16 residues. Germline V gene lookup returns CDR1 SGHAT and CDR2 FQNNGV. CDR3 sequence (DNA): TGTGCCAGCAGCTTAGAAGGCCTCCTGAAATACAATGAGCAGTTCTTC. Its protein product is CASSLEGLLKYNEQFF.

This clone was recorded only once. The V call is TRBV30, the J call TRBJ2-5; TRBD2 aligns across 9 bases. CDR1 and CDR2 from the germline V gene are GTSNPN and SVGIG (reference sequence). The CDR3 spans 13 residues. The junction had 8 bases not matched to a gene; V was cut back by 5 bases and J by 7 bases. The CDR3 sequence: CAWSAGGRGTQYF. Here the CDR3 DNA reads TGTGCCTGGTCTGCGGGAGGGCGGGGGACCCAGTACTTC. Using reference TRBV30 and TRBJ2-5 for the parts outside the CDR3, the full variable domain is SQTIHQWPATLVQPVGSPLSLECTVEGTSNPNLYWYRQAAGRGLQLLFYSVGIGQISSEVPQNLSASRPQDRQFILSSKKLLLSDSGFYLCAWSAGGRGTQYFGPGTRLLVL.

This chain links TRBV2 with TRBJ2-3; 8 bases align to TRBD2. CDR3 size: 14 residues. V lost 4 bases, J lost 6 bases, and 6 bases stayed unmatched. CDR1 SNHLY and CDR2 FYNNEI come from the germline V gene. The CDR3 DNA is TGTGCCAGCAGTGCCGGGACTAGTGAGGATACGCAGTATTTT. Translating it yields CASSAGTSEDTQYF. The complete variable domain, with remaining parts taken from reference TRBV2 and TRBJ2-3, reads EPEVTQTPSHQVTQMGQEVILRCVPISNHLYFYWYRQILGQKVEFLVSFYNNEISEKSEIFDDQFSVERPDGSNFTLKIRSTKLEDSAMYFCASSAGTSEDTQYFGPGTRLTVL.

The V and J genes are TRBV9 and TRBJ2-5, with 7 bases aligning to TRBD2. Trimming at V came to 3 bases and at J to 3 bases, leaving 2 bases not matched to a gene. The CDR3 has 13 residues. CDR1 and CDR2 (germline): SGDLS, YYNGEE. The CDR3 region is CASSAGLEETQYF. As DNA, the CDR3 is TGTGCCAGCAGCGCCGGACTAGAAGAGACCCAGTACTTC.

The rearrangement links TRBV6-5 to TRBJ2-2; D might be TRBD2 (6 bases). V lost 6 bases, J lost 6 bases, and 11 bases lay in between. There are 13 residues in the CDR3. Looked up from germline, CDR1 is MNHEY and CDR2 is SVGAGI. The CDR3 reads CASSPGVAGELFF. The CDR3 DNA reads TGTGCCAGCAGCCCGGGGGTGGCCGGGGAGCTGTTTTTT.

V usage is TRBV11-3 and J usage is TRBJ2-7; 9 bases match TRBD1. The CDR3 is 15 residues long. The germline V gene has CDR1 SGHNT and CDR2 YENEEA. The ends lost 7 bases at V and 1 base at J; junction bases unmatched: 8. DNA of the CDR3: TGTGCCAGCACCCTGGAGGGGACAGGGTCCTACGAGCAGTACTTC. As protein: CASTLEGTGSYEQYF. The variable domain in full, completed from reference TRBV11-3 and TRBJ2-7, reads EAGVVQSPRYKIIEKKQPVAFWCNPISGHNTLYWYLQNLGQGPELLIRYENEEAVDDSQLPKDRFSAERLKGVDSTLKIQPAELGDSAVYLCASTLEGTGSYEQYFGPGTRLTVT.

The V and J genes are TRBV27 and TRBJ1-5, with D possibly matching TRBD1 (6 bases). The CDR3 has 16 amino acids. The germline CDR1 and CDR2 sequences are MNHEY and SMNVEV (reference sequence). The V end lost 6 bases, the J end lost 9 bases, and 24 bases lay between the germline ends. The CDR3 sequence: CASSPSSYGTPRPQHF. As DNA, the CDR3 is TGTGCCAGCAGCCCATCCTCCTATGGGACACCTAGGCCCCAGCATTTT.

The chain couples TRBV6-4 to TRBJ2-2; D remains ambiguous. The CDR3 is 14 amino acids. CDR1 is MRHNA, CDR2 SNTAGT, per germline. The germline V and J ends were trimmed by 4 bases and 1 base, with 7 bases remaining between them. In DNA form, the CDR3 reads TGTGCCAGCAGTGTTGGCTTGAACACCGGGGAGCTGTTTTTT. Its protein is CASSVGLNTGELFF.

CDR3 sequence: CASSPHLGTGPLTNEKLFF. The DNA for the CDR3 is TGTGCCAGTAGTCCCCACCTCGGGACAGGCCCTTTGACTAATGAAAAACTGTTTTTT. The chain carries TRBV19 and TRBJ1-4; the match to TRBD1 covers 8 bases. In germline, CDR1 is LNHDA, CDR2 SQIVND (reference sequence). V lost 5 bases to trimming and J lost 2 bases; unmatched junction nucleotides: 16. The CDR3 loop spans 19 amino acids. Combining the CDR3 with reference TRBV19 and TRBJ1-4 gives the whole variable domain DGGITQSPKYLFRKEGQNVTLSCEQNLNHDAMYWYRQDPGQGLRLIYYSQIVNDFQKGDIAEGYSVSREKKESFPLTVTSAQKNPTAFYLCASSPHLGTGPLTNEKLFFGSGTQLSVL.

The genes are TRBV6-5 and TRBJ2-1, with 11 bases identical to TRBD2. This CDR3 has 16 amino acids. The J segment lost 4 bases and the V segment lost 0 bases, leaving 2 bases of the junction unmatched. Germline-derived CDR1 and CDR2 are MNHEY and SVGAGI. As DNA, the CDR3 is TGTGCCAGCAGTTACTCCGGGACTAGCGGTTACAATGAGCAGTTCTTC. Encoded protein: CASSYSGTSGYNEQFF.

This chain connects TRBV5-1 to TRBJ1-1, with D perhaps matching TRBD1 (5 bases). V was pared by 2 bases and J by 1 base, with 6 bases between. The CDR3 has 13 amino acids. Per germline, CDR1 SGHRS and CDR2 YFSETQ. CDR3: CASSFGGNTEAFF. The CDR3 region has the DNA TGCGCCAGCAGCTTCGGGGGGAACACTGAAGCTTTCTTT.

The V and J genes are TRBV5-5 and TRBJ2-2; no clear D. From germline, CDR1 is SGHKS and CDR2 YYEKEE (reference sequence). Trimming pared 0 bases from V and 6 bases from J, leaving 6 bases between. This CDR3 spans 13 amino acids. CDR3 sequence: CASSLGAAGELFF. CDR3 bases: TGTGCCAGCAGCTTGGGTGCCGCCGGGGAGCTGTTTTTT.